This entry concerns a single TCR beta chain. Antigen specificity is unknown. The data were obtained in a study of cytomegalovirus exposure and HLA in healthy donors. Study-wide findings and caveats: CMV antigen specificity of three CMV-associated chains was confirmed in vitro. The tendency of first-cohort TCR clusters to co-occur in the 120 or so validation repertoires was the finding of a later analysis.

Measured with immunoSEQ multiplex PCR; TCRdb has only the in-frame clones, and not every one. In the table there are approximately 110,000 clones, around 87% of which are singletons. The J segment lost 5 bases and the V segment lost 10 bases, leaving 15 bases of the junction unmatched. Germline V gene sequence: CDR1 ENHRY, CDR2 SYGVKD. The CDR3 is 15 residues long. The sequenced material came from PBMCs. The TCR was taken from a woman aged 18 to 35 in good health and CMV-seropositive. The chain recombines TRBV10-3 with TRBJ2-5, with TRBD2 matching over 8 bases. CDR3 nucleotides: TGTGCCACTACGGCGCGGGAGGCCGGGTCGGAGACCCAGTACTTC. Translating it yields CATTAREAGSETQYF.